This T cell receptor beta chain was obtained from a study of T cells in Graves' hyperthyroidism and ophthalmopathy. Active moderate-to-severe ophthalmopathy, Clinical Activity Score at least 3, NOSPECS at least 4, under 3 months' duration. Not enrolled were patients with uncontrolled infection, other autoimmune disease, pregnancy or lactation. Researchers amplified the TCR beta CDR3 regions from RNA transcripts. RT-PCR in the first round (using the HTBI primer set) targeted the TCR CDR3. In TCRdb, the multiplex PCR reads were re-called with MiXCR into one record per CDR3 protein. The table has roughly 560,000 distinct CDR3 sequences, under 15% seen once; the top ten hold 4% to 5.5%. This clonotype was observed many times. The clonotype originates from a woman aged 40 to 50 with Graves' ophthalmopathy. The sample consisted of blood.

In nucleotides, the CDR3 is TGTGCCAGCAGCGTTGGGCCCGAGTCTCCCTACGAGCAGTACTTC. Translation gives CASSVGPESPYEQYF. The chain has TRBV6-1 and TRBJ2-7; D uncertain. V was clipped by 6 bases and J by 2 bases, with 17 bases between them. Germline V gene sequence: CDR1 MNHNS, CDR2 SASEGT. CDR3 length equals 15 residues.